This T cell receptor beta chain comes out of a study of CD8+ T cells in alopecia areata. Across the study: Tofacitinib was taken orally by treated patients, and the dose was 5 to 10 mg twice daily. Overall study findings and caveats: In scalp and blood, many expanded lesional clones persisted during tofacitinib. Scalp clonality and expanded CD8+ clones among the top 100 fell significantly with tofacitinib.

Notes on this clone: Its antigen is as yet unknown.

CDR3 length: 14 amino acids. The V gene lost 5 bases and the J gene lost 3 bases, with 12 bases spanning the gap. In germline, CDR1 is KGHSH, CDR2 LQKENI. Treatment: oral pan-JAK inhibitor, 5-10 mg twice daily. Individuals with alopecia areata gave both lesional scalp punch biopsies and peripheral blood for collection. Isolated RNA was reverse transcribed into cDNA used as the sequencing template. Using immunoSEQ multiplex PCR, the repertoire was profiled, and TCRdb retains in-frame clones only, with some absent. The sample includes fewer than 150,000 clones, 58% of them seen just once. The source is a human donor with alopecia areata. The chain links TRBV18 to TRBJ2-3; D gene uncertain. The sample was CD8+ T cells sorted from blood, taken at week 4, from a patient treated with tofacitinib. CDR3 in amino acids: CASSRLGGTDTQYF. CDR3 coding DNA: TGTGCCAGCTCAAGGTTGGGTGGAACAGATACGCAGTATTTT.